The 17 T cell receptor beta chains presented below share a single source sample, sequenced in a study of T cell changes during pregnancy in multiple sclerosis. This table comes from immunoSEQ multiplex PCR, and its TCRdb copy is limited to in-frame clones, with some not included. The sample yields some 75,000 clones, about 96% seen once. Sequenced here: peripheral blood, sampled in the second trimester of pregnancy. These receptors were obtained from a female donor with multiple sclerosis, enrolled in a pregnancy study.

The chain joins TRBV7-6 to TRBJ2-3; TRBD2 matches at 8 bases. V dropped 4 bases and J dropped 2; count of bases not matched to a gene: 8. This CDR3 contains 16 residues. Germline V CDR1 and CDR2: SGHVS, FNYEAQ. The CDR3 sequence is CASSSTSGPITDTQYF. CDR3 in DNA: TGTGCCAGCAGCTCCACTAGCGGTCCTATCACAGATACGCAGTATTTT.

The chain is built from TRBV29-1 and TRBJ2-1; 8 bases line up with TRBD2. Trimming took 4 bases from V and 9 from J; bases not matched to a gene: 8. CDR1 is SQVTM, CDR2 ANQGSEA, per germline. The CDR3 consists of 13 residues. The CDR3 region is CSVASGLAGEQFF. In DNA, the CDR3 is TGCAGCGTTGCTAGCGGGTTGGCGGGTGAGCAGTTCTTC.

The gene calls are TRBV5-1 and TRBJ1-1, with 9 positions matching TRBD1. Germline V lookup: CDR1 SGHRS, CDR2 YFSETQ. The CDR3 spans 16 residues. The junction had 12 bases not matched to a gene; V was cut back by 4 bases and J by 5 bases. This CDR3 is CASSPGGTGLGTEAFF. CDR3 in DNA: TGCGCCAGCAGCCCTGGCGGGACAGGGTTGGGTACTGAAGCTTTCTTT.

As DNA, the CDR3 is TGCGCCAGCAGCCAACCCGGGAGGATGGGGAACACTGAAGCTTTCTTT. This gives the protein CASSQPGRMGNTEAFF. V gene TRBV4-1 combines with J gene TRBJ1-1, with D uncertain. CDR1 MGHRA and CDR2 YSYEKL come from the germline V gene. The CDR3 is 16 amino acids. Trimming cost V 2 bases and J 1 base, with 14 bases left between them.

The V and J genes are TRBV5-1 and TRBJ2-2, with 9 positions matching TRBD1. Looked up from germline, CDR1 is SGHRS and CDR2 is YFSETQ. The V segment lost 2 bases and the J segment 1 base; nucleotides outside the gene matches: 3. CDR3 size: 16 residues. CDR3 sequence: CASSFSTGGNTGELFF. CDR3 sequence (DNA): TGCGCCAGCAGCTTTTCGACAGGGGGGAACACCGGGGAGCTGTTTTTT.

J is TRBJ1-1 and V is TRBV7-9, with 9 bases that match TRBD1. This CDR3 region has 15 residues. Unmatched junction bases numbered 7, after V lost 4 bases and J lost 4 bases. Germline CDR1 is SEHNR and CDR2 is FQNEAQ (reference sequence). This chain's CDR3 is CASSSGQGRGTEAFF. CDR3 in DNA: TGTGCCAGCAGCTCGGGACAGGGACGGGGCACTGAAGCTTTCTTT.

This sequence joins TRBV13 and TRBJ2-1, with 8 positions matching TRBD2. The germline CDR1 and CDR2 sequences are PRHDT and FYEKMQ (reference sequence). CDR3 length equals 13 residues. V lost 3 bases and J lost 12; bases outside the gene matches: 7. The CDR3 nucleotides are TGTGCCAGCAGCTTGTGGACTAGCCGGGTGCAGTTCTTC. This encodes CASSLWTSRVQFF.

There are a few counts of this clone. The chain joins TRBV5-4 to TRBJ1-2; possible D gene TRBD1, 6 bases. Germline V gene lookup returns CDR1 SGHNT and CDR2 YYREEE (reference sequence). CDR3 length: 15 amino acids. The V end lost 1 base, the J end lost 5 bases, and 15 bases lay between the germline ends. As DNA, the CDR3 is TGTGCCAGCAGCTTGATCCTCAGGGGAAGATATGGCTACACCTTC. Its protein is CASSLILRGRYGYTF.

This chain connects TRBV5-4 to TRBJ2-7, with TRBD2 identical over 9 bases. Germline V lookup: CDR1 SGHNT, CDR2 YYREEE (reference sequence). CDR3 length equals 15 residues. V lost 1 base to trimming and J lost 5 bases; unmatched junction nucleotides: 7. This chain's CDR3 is CASSLKAGGRNEQYF. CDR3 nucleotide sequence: TGTGCCAGCAGCTTGAAAGCGGGAGGAAGGAACGAGCAGTACTTC.

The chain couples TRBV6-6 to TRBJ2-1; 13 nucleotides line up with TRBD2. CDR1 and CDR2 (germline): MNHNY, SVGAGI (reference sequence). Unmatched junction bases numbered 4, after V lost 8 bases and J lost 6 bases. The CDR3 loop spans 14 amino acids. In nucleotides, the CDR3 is TGTGCCAGCGGGGGACTAGCGGGGTTCAATGAGCAGTTCTTC. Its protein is CASGGLAGFNEQFF.

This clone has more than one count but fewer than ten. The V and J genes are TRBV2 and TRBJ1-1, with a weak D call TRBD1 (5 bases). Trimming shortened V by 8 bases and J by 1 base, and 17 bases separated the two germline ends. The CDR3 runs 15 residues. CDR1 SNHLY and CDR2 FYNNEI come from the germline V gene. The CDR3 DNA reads TGTGCCAGCCGTCTCGACAGCCAAAGGAACACTGAAGCTTTCTTT. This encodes CASRLDSQRNTEAFF.

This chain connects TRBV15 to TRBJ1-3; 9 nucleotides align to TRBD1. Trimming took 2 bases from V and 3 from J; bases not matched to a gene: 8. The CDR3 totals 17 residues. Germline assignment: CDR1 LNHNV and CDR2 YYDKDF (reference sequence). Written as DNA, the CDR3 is TGTGCCACCAGCAGAACCCCTGGACAGGGGTTTGGAAACACCATATATTTT. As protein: CATSRTPGQGFGNTIYF.

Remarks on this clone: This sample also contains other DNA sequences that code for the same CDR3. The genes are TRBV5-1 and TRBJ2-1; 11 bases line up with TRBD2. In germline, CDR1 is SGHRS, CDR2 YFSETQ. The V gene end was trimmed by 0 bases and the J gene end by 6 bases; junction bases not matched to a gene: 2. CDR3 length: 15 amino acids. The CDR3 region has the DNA TGCGCCAGCAGCTTGGGACTAGCGGGAAGCAATGAGCAGTTCTTC. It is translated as CASSLGLAGSNEQFF.

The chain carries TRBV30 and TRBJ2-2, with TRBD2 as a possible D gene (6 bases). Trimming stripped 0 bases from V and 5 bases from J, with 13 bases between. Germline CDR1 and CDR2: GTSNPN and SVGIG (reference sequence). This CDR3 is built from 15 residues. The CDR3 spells CAWSVGGRGTGELFF. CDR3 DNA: TGTGCCTGGAGTGTTGGAGGACGGGGGACCGGGGAGCTGTTTTTT. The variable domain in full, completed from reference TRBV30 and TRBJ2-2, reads SQTIHQWPATLVQPVGSPLSLECTVEGTSNPNLYWYRQAAGRGLQLLFYSVGIGQISSEVPQNLSASRPQDRQFILSSKKLLLSDSGFYLCAWSVGGRGTGELFFGEGSRLTVL.

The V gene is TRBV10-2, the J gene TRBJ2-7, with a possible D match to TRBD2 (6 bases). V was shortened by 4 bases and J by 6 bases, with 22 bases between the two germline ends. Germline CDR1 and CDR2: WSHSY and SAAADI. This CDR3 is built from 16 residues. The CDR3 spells CASSGAAGTRLGEQYF. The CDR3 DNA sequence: TGCGCCAGCAGTGGGGCCGCGGGAACCCGGCTAGGCGAGCAGTACTTC.

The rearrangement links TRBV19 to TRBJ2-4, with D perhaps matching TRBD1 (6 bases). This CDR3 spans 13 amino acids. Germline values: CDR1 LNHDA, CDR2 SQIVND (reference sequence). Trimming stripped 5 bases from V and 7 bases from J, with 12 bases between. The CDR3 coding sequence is TGTGCCAGTAGTTTACAGGGAGTGAACATTCAGTACTTC. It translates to CASSLQGVNIQYF.

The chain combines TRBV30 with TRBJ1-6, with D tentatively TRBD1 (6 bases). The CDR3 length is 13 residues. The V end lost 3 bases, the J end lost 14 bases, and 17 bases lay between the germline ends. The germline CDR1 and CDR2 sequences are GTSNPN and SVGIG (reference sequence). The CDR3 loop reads CAWRGTLGAALHF. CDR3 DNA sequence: TGTGCCTGGAGGGGGACCCTGGGGGCGGCCCTCCACTTT.